The TCR beta chain under discussion was sequenced for a study of shared clonotypes between healthy human individuals. Regarding this clone: Different DNA sequences within this sample yield the same CDR3.

V was trimmed by 0 bases and J by 4 bases, leaving 6 bases between them. The CDR3 runs 13 residues. Germline assignment: CDR1 SGDLS and CDR2 YYNGEE. TCRdb's table, derived via immunoSEQ multiplex PCR, lists solely in-frame clones and lacks some. Among around 1.5 million clones listed, 95% to 99% were seen once. The receptor comes from a man younger than 45 in good health. The chain joins TRBV9 to TRBJ2-3; D possibly matches TRBD1 or TRBD2 (5 bases each). Source material: naive CD4+ T cells sorted from blood. Subset of the sample: CD45RA+ positively selected. CDR3 residues: CASSVGGADTQYF. In DNA form, the CDR3 reads TGTGCCAGCAGCGTAGGAGGGGCAGATACGCAGTATTTT.